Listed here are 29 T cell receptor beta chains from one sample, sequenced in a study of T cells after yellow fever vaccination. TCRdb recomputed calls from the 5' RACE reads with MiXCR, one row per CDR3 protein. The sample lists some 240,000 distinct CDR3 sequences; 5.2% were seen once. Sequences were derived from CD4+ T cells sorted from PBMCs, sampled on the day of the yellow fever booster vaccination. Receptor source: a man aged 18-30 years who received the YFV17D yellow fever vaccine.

CDR3 in amino acids: CASRVDSPNYGYTF. CDR3 bases: TGTGCCAGCAGGGTCGACAGCCCCAACTATGGCTACACCTTC. This chain joins TRBV28 and TRBJ1-2; maybe TRBD1 (5 bases). CDR1 and CDR2 from the germline V gene are MDHEN and SYDVKM. The CDR3 consists of 14 residues. The V end was cut by 6 bases, the J end by 2 bases, with 13 bases between.

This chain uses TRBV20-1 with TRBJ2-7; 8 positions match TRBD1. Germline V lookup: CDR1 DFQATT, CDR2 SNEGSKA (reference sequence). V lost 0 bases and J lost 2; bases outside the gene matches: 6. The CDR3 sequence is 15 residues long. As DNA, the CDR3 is TGCAGTGCTAGAGACCCCTCGGGACAGGCCTACGAGCAGTACGTC. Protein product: CSARDPSGQAYEQYV.

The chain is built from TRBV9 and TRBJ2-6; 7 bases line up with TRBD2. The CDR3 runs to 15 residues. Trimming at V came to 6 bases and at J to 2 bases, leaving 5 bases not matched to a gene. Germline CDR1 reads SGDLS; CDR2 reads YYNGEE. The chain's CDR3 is CASMGLSPGANVLTF. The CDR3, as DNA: TGTGCCAGCATGGGACTAAGCCCTGGGGCCAACGTCCTGACTTTC.

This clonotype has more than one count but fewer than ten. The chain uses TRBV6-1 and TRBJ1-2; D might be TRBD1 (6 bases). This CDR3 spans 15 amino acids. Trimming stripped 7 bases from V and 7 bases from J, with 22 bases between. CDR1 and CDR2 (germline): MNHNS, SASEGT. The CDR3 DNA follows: TGTGCCAGCACCCCGGACAGACTGCTTACATCTGGCTACACCTTC. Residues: CASTPDRLLTSGYTF.

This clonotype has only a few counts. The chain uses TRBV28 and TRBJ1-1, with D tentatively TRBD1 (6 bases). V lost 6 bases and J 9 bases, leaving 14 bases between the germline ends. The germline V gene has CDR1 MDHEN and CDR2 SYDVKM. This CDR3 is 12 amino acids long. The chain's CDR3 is CASSHDRLQAFF. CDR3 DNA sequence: TGTGCCAGCAGCCACGACAGGCTGCAAGCTTTCTTT. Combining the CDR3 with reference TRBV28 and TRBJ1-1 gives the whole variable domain DVKVTQSSRYLVKRTGEKVFLECVQDMDHENMFWYRQDPGLGLRLIYFSYDVKMKEKGDIPEGYSVSREKKERFSLILESASTNQTSMYLCASSHDRLQAFFGQGTRLTVV.

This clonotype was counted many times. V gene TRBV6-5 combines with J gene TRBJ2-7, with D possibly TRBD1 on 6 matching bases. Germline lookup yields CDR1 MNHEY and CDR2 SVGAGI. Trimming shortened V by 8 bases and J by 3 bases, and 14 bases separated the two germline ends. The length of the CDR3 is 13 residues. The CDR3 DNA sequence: TGTGCCAGCGGCAGGGGCGTGAACTACGAGCAGTACGTC. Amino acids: CASGRGVNYEQYV.

The CDR3: CASRKGVDTEAFF. CDR3 sequence (DNA): TGTGCCAGCAGGAAGGGTGTTGACACTGAAGCTTTCTTT. This chain joins TRBV5-5 and TRBJ1-1; D gene ambiguous. Trimming took 5 bases from V and 3 from J, leaving 11 bases between them. In germline, CDR1 is SGHKS, CDR2 YYEKEE (reference sequence). This CDR3 comprises 13 residues.

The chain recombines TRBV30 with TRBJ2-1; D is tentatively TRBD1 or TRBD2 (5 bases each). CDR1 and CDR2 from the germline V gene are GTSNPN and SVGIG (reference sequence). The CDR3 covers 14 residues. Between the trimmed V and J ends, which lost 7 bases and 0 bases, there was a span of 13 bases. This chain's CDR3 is CASPGRSSYNEQFF. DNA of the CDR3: TGTGCCTCCCCGGGGCGGAGCTCCTACAATGAGCAGTTCTTC. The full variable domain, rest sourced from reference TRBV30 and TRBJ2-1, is SQTIHQWPATLVQPVGSPLSLECTVEGTSNPNLYWYRQAAGRGLQLLFYSVGIGQISSEVPQNLSASRPQDRQFILSSKKLLLSDSGFYLCASPGRSSYNEQFFGPGTRLTVL.

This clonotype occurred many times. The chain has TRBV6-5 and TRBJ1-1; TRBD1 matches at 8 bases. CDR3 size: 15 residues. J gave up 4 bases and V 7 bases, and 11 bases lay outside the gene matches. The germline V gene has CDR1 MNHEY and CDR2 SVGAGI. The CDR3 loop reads CASTQRTGTATEAFF. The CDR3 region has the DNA TGTGCCAGCACTCAGAGGACAGGGACGGCCACTGAAGCTTTCTTT.

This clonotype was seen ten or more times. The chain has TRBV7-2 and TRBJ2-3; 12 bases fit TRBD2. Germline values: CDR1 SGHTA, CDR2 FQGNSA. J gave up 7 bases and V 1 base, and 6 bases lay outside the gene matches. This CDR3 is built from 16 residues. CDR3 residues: CASSLVSSGGANTQYF. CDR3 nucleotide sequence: TGTGCCAGCAGCTTAGTGTCTAGCGGGGGGGCTAATACGCAGTATTTT.

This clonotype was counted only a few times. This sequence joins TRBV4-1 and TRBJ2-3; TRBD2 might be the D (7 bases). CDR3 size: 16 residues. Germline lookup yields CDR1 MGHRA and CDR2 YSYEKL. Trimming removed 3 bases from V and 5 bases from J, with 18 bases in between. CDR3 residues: CASSQPTAGARDTQYF. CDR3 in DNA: TGCGCCAGCAGCCAGCCTACGGCGGGGGCTAGAGATACGCAGTATTTT.

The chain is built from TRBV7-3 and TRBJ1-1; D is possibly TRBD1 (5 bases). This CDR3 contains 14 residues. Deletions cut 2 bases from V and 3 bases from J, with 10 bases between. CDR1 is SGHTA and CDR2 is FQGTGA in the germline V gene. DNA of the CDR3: TGTGCCAGCAGCTTACTGGGGGGGGACACTGAAGCTTTCTTT. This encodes CASSLLGGDTEAFF.

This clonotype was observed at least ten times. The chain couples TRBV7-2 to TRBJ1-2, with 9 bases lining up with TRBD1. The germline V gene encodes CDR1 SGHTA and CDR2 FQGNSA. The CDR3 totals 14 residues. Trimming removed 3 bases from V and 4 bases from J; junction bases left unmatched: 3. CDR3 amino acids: CASSFTGGRYGYTF. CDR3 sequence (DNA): TGTGCCAGCAGCTTTACAGGGGGCCGCTATGGCTACACCTTC.

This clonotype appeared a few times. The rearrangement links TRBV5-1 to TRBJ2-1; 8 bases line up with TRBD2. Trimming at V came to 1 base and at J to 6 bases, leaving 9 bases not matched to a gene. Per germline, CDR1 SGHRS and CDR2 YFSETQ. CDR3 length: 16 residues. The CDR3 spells CASSLFLRGAANEQFF. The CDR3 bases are TGCGCCAGCAGCTTGTTTCTGCGGGGGGCGGCCAATGAGCAGTTCTTC.

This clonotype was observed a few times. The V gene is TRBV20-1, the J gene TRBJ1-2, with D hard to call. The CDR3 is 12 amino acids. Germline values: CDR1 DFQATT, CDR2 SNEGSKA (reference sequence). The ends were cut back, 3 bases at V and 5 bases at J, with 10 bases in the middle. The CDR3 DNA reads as TGCAGTGCTAGGGGCCACGAGTATGGCTACACCTTC. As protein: CSARGHEYGYTF.

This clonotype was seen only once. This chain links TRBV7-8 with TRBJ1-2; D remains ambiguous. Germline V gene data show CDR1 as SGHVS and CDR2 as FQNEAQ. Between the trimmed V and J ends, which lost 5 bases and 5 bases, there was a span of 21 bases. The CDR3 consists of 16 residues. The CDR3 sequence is CASSQTKRKEAYGYTF. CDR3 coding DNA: TGTGCCAGCAGCCAGACTAAACGGAAAGAGGCGTATGGCTACACCTTC.

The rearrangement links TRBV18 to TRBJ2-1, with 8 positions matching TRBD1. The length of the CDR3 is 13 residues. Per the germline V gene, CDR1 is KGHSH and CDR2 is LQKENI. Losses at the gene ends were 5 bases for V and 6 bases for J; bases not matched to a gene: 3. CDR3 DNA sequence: TGTGCCAGCTCAGCGGACAGGGCCAATGAGCAGTTCTTC. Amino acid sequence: CASSADRANEQFF. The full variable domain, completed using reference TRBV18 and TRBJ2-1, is NAGVMQNPRHLVRRRGQEARLRCSPMKGHSHVYWYRQLPEEGLKFMVYLQKENIIDESGMPKERFSAEFPKEGPSILRIQQVVRGDSAAYFCASSADRANEQFFGPGTRLTVL.

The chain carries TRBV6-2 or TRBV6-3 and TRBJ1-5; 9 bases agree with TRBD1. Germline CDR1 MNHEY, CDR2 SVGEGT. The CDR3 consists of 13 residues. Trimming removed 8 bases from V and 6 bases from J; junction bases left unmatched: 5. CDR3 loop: CASGGTGRQPQHF. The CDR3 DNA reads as TGTGCCAGCGGCGGGACAGGGCGTCAGCCCCAGCATTTT.

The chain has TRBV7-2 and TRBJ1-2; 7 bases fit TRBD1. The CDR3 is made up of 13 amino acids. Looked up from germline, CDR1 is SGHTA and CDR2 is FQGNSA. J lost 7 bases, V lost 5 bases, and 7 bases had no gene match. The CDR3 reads CASSPSRGTGYTF. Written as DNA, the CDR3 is TGTGCCAGCAGCCCCTCCAGGGGGACTGGCTACACCTTC.

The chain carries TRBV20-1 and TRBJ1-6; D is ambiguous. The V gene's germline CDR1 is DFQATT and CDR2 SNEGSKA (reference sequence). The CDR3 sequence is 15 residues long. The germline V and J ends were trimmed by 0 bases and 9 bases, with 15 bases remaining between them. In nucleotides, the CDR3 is TGCAGTGCTAGAGAGGGCCGAGACCCTTCTTCACCCCTCCACTTT. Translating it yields CSAREGRDPSSPLHF.

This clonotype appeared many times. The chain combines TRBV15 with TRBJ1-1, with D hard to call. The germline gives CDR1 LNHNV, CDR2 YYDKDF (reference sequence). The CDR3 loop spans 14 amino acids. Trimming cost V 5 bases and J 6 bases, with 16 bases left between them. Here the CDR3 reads CATSGPQGSSEAFF. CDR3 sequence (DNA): TGTGCCACCAGCGGGCCCCAAGGCAGCTCTGAAGCTTTCTTT.

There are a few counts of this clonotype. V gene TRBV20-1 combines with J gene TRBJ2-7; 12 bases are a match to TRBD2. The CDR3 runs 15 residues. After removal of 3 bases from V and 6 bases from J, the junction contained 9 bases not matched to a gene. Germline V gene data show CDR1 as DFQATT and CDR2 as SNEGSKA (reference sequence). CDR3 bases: TGCAGTGCTAGGGAAGGACTAGCGGGGTCACCCGAGCAGTACGTC. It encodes CSAREGLAGSPEQYV.

The CDR3 nucleotides read TGCAGTGCTAGGGGACAGGGCGGTGAAGCTTTCTTT. This gives the protein CSARGQGGEAFF. V gene TRBV20-1 combines with J gene TRBJ1-1; TRBD1 aligns across 9 bases. CDR1 and CDR2 from the germline V gene are DFQATT and SNEGSKA (reference sequence). J gave up 7 bases and V 3 bases, and 3 bases lay outside the gene matches. The CDR3 extends over 12 amino acids.

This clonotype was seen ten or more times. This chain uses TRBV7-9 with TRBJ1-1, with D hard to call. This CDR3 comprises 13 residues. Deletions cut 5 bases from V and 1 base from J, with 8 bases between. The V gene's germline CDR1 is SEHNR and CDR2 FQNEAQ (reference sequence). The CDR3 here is CASSQEANTEAFF. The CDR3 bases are TGTGCCAGCAGCCAGGAGGCGAACACTGAAGCTTTCTTT.

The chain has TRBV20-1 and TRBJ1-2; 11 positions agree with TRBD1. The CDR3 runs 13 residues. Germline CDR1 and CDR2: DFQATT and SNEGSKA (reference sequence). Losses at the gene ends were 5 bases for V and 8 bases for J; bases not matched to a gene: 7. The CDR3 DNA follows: TGCAGTGCTCCTCCGGGACAGGGGGTCGGCTACACCTTC. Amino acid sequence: CSAPPGQGVGYTF.

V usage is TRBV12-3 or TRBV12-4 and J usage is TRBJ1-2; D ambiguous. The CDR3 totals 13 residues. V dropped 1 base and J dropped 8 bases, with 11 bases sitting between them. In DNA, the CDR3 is TGTGCCAGCAGTTTAGGTCGGGTTTCCGGCTACACCTTC. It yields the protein CASSLGRVSGYTF.

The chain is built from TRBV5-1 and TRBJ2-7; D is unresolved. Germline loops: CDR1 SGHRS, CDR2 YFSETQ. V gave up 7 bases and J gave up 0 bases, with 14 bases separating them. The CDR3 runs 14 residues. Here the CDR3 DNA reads TGCGCCAGCCGGCTGGCGGATAGCTCCTACGAGCAGTACGTC. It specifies CASRLADSSYEQYV.

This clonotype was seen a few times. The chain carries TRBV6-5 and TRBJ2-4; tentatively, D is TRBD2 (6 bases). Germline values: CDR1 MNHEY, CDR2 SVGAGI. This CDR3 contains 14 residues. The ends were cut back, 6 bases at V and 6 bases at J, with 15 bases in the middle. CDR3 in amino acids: CASRVPGTGNIQYF. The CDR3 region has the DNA TGTGCCAGCAGGGTCCCCGGGACTGGAAACATTCAGTACTTC.

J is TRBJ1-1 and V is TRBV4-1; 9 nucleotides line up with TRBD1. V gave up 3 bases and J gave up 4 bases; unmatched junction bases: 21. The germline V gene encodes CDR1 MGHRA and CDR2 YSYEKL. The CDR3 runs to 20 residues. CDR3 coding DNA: TGCGCCAGCAGCCAGCTTCCTTTAATAGACAGGGGGGTCTCCGGCACTGAAGCTTTCTTT. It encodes CASSQLPLIDRGVSGTEAFF.